These 25 T cell receptor beta chains were all obtained from the same sample, sequenced in a study of shared clonotypes between healthy human individuals. Data came from immunoSEQ multiplex PCR; TCRdb stores just in-frame clones and leaves some out. This repertoire shows about 1.5 million clones, approximately 98% found once; its top ten account for about 0.45%. The material sequenced was naive CD4+ T cells sorted from blood. The subset is: CD45RA+ positively selected. These receptors all stem from a man aged 25 to 45 in good health.

The chain is built from TRBV5-4 and TRBJ1-2; D possibly corresponds to TRBD1 (6 bases). This CDR3 has 13 residues. Germline assignment: CDR1 SGHNT and CDR2 YYREEE (reference sequence). Trimming shortened V by 3 bases and J by 6 bases, and 12 bases separated the two germline ends. The CDR3 bases are TGTGCCAGCAGCTCACAGGGCTCCAATGGCTACACCTTC. It yields the protein CASSSQGSNGYTF.

This clone was observed a single time. The genes are TRBV5-1 and TRBJ2-1, with TRBD1 matching over 7 bases. J gave up 3 bases and V 4 bases, and 7 bases lay outside the gene matches. This CDR3 region has 15 residues. In germline, CDR1 is SGHRS, CDR2 YFSETQ. The CDR3, as DNA: TGCGCCAGCAGCGGGGACAGCACGCGCTACAATGAGCAGTTCTTC. Translation: CASSGDSTRYNEQFF.

As concerns this clone: In the same sample, other DNA sequences code for this CDR3. The V and J genes are TRBV19 and TRBJ2-3; D gene ambiguous. Trimming removed 3 bases at V and 5 bases at J, with 3 bases between. The length of the CDR3 is 11 residues. The V gene's germline CDR1 is LNHDA and CDR2 SQIVND (reference sequence). The CDR3 reads CASSIQDTQYF. CDR3 DNA: TGTGCCAGTAGTATCCAAGATACGCAGTATTTT.

V gene TRBV7-3 combines with J gene TRBJ2-2; D is perhaps TRBD2 (5 bases). The V gene's germline CDR1 is SGHTA and CDR2 FQGTGA. The V gene lost 4 bases and the J gene lost 7 bases, with 10 bases spanning the gap. This CDR3 is 13 amino acids long. CDR3 in DNA: TGTGCCAGCAGCTCTGCCCGGGGCGGGGAGCTGTTTTTT. Amino acids: CASSSARGGELFF.

The V call is TRBV6-4, the J call TRBJ1-5; D is undetermined. Trimming removed 3 bases from V and 4 bases from J, with 7 bases in between. Germline-derived CDR1 and CDR2 are MRHNA and SNTAGT. The CDR3 sequence is 13 residues long. The CDR3 DNA sequence: TGTGCCAGCAGTGAACAGCCAAATCAGCCCCAGCATTTT. The encoded protein is CASSEQPNQPQHF.

This sequence joins TRBV7-6 and TRBJ2-3; 7 bases match TRBD2. V was clipped by 2 bases and J by 2 bases; unmatched bases: 7. The CDR3 consists of 16 residues. CDR1 and CDR2 from the germline V gene are SGHVS and FNYEAQ. The CDR3 DNA is TGTGCCAGCAGCTTATCGGGACTACAACTCACAGATACGCAGTATTTT. The encoded protein is CASSLSGLQLTDTQYF.

The genes are TRBV6-5 and TRBJ2-7, with D perhaps given as TRBD1 or TRBD2 (5 bases each). V was cut by 5 bases and J by 2 bases, with 10 bases left in between. The length of the CDR3 is 13 residues. Germline-derived CDR1 and CDR2 are MNHEY and SVGAGI. In nucleotides, the CDR3 is TGTGCCAGCAGTCCGGGGACCCCCTACGAGCAGTACTTC. Protein: CASSPGTPYEQYF.

The chain carries TRBV2 and TRBJ2-7; TRBD1 aligns across 7 bases. With V trimmed by 4 bases and J by 6 bases, 9 bases remained unmatched. Germline CDR1 SNHLY, CDR2 FYNNEI. The CDR3 runs 14 residues. The CDR3: CASSVSRQGGEQYF. As DNA, the CDR3 is TGTGCCAGCAGTGTAAGTCGACAGGGCGGCGAGCAGTACTTC.

The chain employs TRBV7-3 and TRBJ2-7; unclear D gene. V was pared by 4 bases and J by 3 bases, with 13 bases between. The CDR3 totals 14 residues. Germline values: CDR1 SGHTA, CDR2 FQGTGA. The CDR3 region is CASSSDPSGYEQYF. As DNA, the CDR3 is TGTGCCAGCAGCTCGGACCCGTCGGGCTACGAGCAGTACTTC. Drawing the rest from reference TRBV7-3 and TRBJ2-7, the complete variable domain is GAGVSQTPSNKVTEKGKYVELRCDPISGHTALYWYRQSLGQGPEFLIYFQGTGAADDSGLPNDRFFAVRPEGSVSTLKIQRTERGDSAVYLCASSSDPSGYEQYFGPGTRLTVT.

This clone was detected once. The chain employs TRBV5-1 and TRBJ2-1, with TRBD2 matching over 7 bases. The CDR3 has 15 residues. V trimming: 6 bases; J trimming: 4 bases; junction bases outside the gene matches: 10. Germline V lookup: CDR1 SGHRS, CDR2 YFSETQ. The CDR3 coding sequence is TGCGCCAGCACTGGGGTAGCGGGTAGGTACAATGAGCAGTTCTTC. This gives the protein CASTGVAGRYNEQFF.

V and J are TRBV30 and TRBJ2-3; 9 bases line up with TRBD2. CDR3 length equals 15 residues. CDR1 GTSNPN and CDR2 SVGIG come from the germline V gene (reference sequence). Trimming cost V 4 bases and J 1 base; bases outside gene matches: 6. The CDR3 sequence is CAWNRLAGGTDTQYF. DNA of the CDR3: TGTGCCTGGAATCGTTTAGCGGGAGGCACAGATACGCAGTATTTT.

The J gene is TRBJ1-2, the V gene TRBV25-1, with 7 nucleotides matching TRBD1. V shed 7 bases and J 2 bases; nucleotides not matched to a gene: 4. This CDR3 spans 13 amino acids. Germline assignment: CDR1 MGHDK and CDR2 SYGVNS. The CDR3 sequence: CASTKDRNYGYTF. In nucleotides, the CDR3 is TGTGCCAGCACGAAGGACAGGAACTATGGCTACACCTTC.

The chain uses TRBV7-2 and TRBJ2-3; D is uncertain. V was shortened by 1 base and J by 1 base, with 9 bases between the two germline ends. The germline CDR1 and CDR2 sequences are SGHTA and FQGNSA. This CDR3 contains 15 residues. CDR3 residues: CASSLDPARTDTQYF. In nucleotides, the CDR3 is TGTGCCAGCAGCTTAGACCCAGCCCGCACAGATACGCAGTATTTT.

The rearrangement links TRBV30 to TRBJ2-7, with TRBD1 as a possible D gene (6 bases). Germline CDR1 reads GTSNPN; CDR2 reads SVGIG (reference sequence). The CDR3 consists of 15 residues. Trimming left V 1 base short and J 2 bases short, with 15 bases between. CDR3 sequence (DNA): TGTGCCTGGAGTGGCCCGGATTGGACAGCCTACGAGCAGTACTTC. Its protein product is CAWSGPDWTAYEQYF.

This rearrangement joins TRBV4-2 to TRBJ2-3; 11 bases map to TRBD2. Per the germline V gene, CDR1 is LGHNA and CDR2 is YNFKEQ. There are 16 residues in the CDR3. The V gene end was trimmed by 2 bases and the J gene end by 4 bases; junction bases not matched to a gene: 5. The CDR3 DNA is TGTGCCAGCAGCCAATTCACTAGCGGGAGCGCAGATACGCAGTATTTT. Amino acid sequence: CASSQFTSGSADTQYF.

The chain joins TRBV7-8 to TRBJ2-5; D call uncertain. The CDR3 contains 12 residues. The V gene lost 5 bases and the J gene lost 5 bases, with 9 bases spanning the gap. Per germline, CDR1 SGHVS and CDR2 FQNEAQ. In DNA form, the CDR3 reads TGTGCCAGCAGCCGCCATTCCGAGACCCAGTACTTC. As protein: CASSRHSETQYF.

The V gene is TRBV27, the J gene TRBJ2-1; TRBD2 matches 9 bases. Germline assignment: CDR1 MNHEY and CDR2 SMNVEV (reference sequence). The CDR3 contains 17 residues. J was trimmed by 5 bases and V by 3 bases; bases with no gene match: 11. CDR3 sequence reads: CASSFYKTSGNNNEQFF. The CDR3 nucleotides are TGTGCCAGCAGTTTCTACAAGACTAGCGGAAATAACAATGAGCAGTTCTTC.

The CDR3, as DNA: TGTGCCAGCAGTGAAACGGGCTACGGGGAGCTGTTTTTT. Residues: CASSETGYGELFF. This chain joins TRBV6-1 and TRBJ2-2; D is uncertain. The ends were cut back, 2 bases at V and 7 bases at J, with 8 bases in the middle. Looked up from germline, CDR1 is MNHNS and CDR2 is SASEGT. The CDR3 consists of 13 residues.

The genes are TRBV15 and TRBJ2-5; 7 positions agree with TRBD1. The CDR3 sequence is 15 residues long. V was pared by 3 bases and J by 1 base, with 5 bases of the junction left unmatched. Per the germline V gene, CDR1 is LNHNV and CDR2 is YYDKDF (reference sequence). CDR3 nucleotide sequence: TGTGCCACCAGCAGCAGAAGGGACAGCCAAGAGACCCAGTACTTC. It codes for CATSSRRDSQETQYF.

This chain uses TRBV19 with TRBJ2-1; possible D gene TRBD2, 6 bases. CDR3 size: 12 residues. Germline CDR1 is LNHDA and CDR2 is SQIVND (reference sequence). V was cut by 3 bases and J by 9 bases, with 9 bases left in between. CDR3: CASSIRSGEQFF. The CDR3 nucleotides read TGTGCCAGTAGTATTCGTAGCGGTGAGCAGTTCTTC.

The chain uses TRBV7-3 and TRBJ2-3; 10 nucleotides agree with TRBD2. This CDR3 comprises 15 residues. J gave up 1 base and V 4 bases, and 2 bases lay outside the gene matches. Germline values: CDR1 SGHTA, CDR2 FQGTGA. CDR3 in DNA: TGTGCCAGCAGCTCCGGGACTAGCGGCACAGATACGCAGTATTTT. Translation: CASSSGTSGTDTQYF.

The chain couples TRBV10-3 to TRBJ2-2, with 7 positions matching TRBD1. Germline V gives CDR1 ENHRY, CDR2 SYGVKD. The CDR3 is made up of 14 amino acids. Trimming removed 7 bases from V and 2 bases from J; junction bases left unmatched: 4. CDR3 DNA: TGTGCCATCAAGGACAGGCAAAACACCGGGGAGCTGTTTTTT. Encoded protein: CAIKDRQNTGELFF.

This clone is a singleton in its sample. This sample includes further DNA sequences coding for the same CDR3. The chain links TRBV6-5 to TRBJ2-7; TRBD2 matches 10 bases. Germline V gene sequence: CDR1 MNHEY, CDR2 SVGAGI. The trim removed 3 bases at V and 4 bases at J, leaving 3 bases unmatched. The CDR3 covers 14 residues. CDR3 amino acids: CASSYGTSAYEQYF. CDR3 nucleotides: TGTGCCAGCAGTTATGGGACTAGCGCATACGAGCAGTACTTC.

The chain links TRBV6-5 to TRBJ1-5; TRBD1 aligns across 9 bases. Trimming removed 5 bases from V and 2 bases from J; junction bases left unmatched: 4. Germline CDR1 MNHEY, CDR2 SVGAGI. CDR3 length: 15 amino acids. The CDR3 DNA is TGTGCCAGCAGTAGGAGGACAGGGGGCAATCAGCCCCAGCATTTT. As protein: CASSRRTGGNQPQHF.

This chain links TRBV2 with TRBJ2-7; unclear D gene. Germline V gene lookup returns CDR1 SNHLY and CDR2 FYNNEI. Trimming stripped 2 bases from V and 0 bases from J, with 2 bases between. The CDR3 length is 12 residues. The CDR3 spells CASSEYSYEQYF. The CDR3 nucleotides are TGTGCCAGCAGTGAATACTCCTACGAGCAGTACTTC. Variable domain in full (rest from reference TRBV2 and TRBJ2-7): EPEVTQTPSHQVTQMGQEVILRCVPISNHLYFYWYRQILGQKVEFLVSFYNNEISEKSEIFDDQFSVERPDGSNFTLKIRSTKLEDSAMYFCASSEYSYEQYFGPGTRLTVT.